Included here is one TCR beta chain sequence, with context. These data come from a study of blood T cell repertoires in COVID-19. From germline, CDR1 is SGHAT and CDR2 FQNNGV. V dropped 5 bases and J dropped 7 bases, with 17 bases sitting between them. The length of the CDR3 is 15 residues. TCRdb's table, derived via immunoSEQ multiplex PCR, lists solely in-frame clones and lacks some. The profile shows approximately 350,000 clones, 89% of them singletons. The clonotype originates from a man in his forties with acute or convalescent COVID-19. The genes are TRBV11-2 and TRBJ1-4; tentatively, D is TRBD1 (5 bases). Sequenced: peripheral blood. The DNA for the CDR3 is TGTGCCAGCAGCCACCGGGGTTCCGGGGGTGAAAAACTGTTTTTT. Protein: CASSHRGSGGEKLFF.